Each of the 30 T cell receptor beta chains below was sequenced from the same sample in a study of cytomegalovirus exposure and HLA in healthy donors. PCR used 60 Vbeta primers and 13 Jbeta primers. The protocol was immunoSEQ multiplex PCR, while the TCRdb copy is restricted to in-frame clones and leaves out a portion. Of around 150,000 clones detected, around 76% appear once; the ten largest clones hold about 2.5%. The sample was PBMCs. The receptors here all came from a male donor in good health and CMV-seronegative.

The V gene is TRBV18, the J gene TRBJ2-1; 10 nucleotides match TRBD2. The CDR3 has 17 residues. Germline trimming cut 3 bases from V and 0 bases from J; bases unmatched to any gene: 5. Per the germline V gene, CDR1 is KGHSH and CDR2 is LQKENI. The CDR3 region is CASSPSSGGSSYNEQFF. The CDR3 DNA sequence: TGTGCCAGCTCACCCTCTAGCGGGGGAAGCTCCTACAATGAGCAGTTCTTC.

This clone was seen a single time. The chain couples TRBV27 to TRBJ2-1; D call uncertain. Per the germline V gene, CDR1 is MNHEY and CDR2 is SMNVEV (reference sequence). Trimming took 3 bases from V and 4 from J, leaving 13 bases between them. There are 15 residues in the CDR3. The CDR3 sequence: CASSLSARQYNEQFF. CDR3 nucleotides: TGTGCCAGCAGTTTGTCGGCGAGACAATACAATGAGCAGTTCTTC.

For the CDR3, the DNA is TGTGCCAGCAGCCAACGGACTAGCCCTTTTGGGAATGAGCAGTTCTTC. Translation: CASSQRTSPFGNEQFF. The chain is built from TRBV14 and TRBJ2-1; the match to TRBD2 covers 8 bases. CDR3 length: 16 residues. The V gene end was trimmed by 2 bases and the J gene end by 7 bases; junction bases not matched to a gene: 10. Germline CDR1 reads SGHDN; CDR2 reads FVKESK. The variable domain in full, completed from reference TRBV14 and TRBJ2-1, reads EAGVTQFPSHSVIEKGQTVTLRCDPISGHDNLYWYRRVMGKEIKFLLHFVKESKQDESGMPNNRFLAERTGGTYSTLKVQPAELEDSGVYFCASSQRTSPFGNEQFFGPGTRLTVL.

This sequence joins TRBV10-1 and TRBJ2-7; a weak D match, TRBD2 (5 bases). V lost 7 bases and J lost 2, with 12 bases in between. The CDR3 covers 13 residues. Germline V gene data show CDR1 as WNHNN and CDR2 as SYGVQD (reference sequence). CDR3 loop: CASMGSGTYEQYF. Here the CDR3 DNA reads TGCGCCAGCATGGGGAGTGGGACCTACGAGCAGTACTTC.

The chain has TRBV10-3 and TRBJ2-5; 8 nucleotides agree with TRBD2. This CDR3 is built from 15 residues. Germline assignment: CDR1 ENHRY and CDR2 SYGVKD. The trim removed 4 bases at V and 5 bases at J, leaving 9 bases unmatched. Here the CDR3 DNA reads TGTGCCATCAGTGTAACCCCGGGACTAGATGAGACCCAGTACTTC. It encodes CAISVTPGLDETQYF.

The chain carries TRBV5-6 and TRBJ2-1, with 11 bases lining up with TRBD2. J lost 4 bases, V lost 5 bases, and 14 bases had no gene match. The germline gives CDR1 SGHDT, CDR2 YYEEEE. The CDR3 loop spans 18 amino acids. The CDR3 coding sequence is TGTGCCAGCAGGGAAACTAGCGGGAGCTTGTTTGGTTACAATGAGCAGTTCTTC. As protein: CASRETSGSLFGYNEQFF.

The chain has TRBV7-2 and TRBJ2-1, with TRBD1 identical over 11 bases. Trimming removed 4 bases from V and 4 bases from J; junction bases left unmatched: 3. Germline CDR1 is SGHTA and CDR2 is FQGNSA. The CDR3 runs to 15 residues. The CDR3: CASSSDRGRYNEQFF. The CDR3 DNA sequence: TGTGCCAGCAGCTCGGACAGGGGGCGATACAATGAGCAGTTCTTC.

This clone showed up just once. One junction end disagrees with the germline gene, perhaps due to a read error. The V call is TRBV30, the J call TRBJ2-1; 10 bases fit TRBD2. Germline CDR1 and CDR2: GTSNPN and SVGIG (reference sequence). The CDR3 sequence is 17 residues long. CDR3 region: CAWRVLAGLSSYNEQFF. CDR3 coding DNA: TGTGCCTGGCGTGTACTAGCGGGACTAAGCTCCTACAATGAGCAGTTCTTC. Complete variable domain (other parts from reference TRBV30 and TRBJ2-1): SQTIHQWPATLVQPVGSPLSLECTVEGTSNPNLYWYRQAAGRGLQLLFYSVGIGQISSEVPQNLSASRPQDRQFILSSKKLLLSDSGFYLCAWRVLAGLSSYNEQFFGPGTRLTVL.

The rearrangement uses TRBV9 and TRBJ2-1; 8 positions agree with TRBD2. Germline CDR1 SGDLS, CDR2 YYNGEE. The CDR3 runs to 16 residues. The V and J ends lost 4 bases and 6 bases, in that order; junction bases with no gene match: 12. The CDR3 DNA reads as TGTGCCAGCAGCCCAAAGGGGGGGACTAGTGTCAATGAGCAGTTCTTC. Translated: CASSPKGGTSVNEQFF. The full variable domain, with the rest looked up from reference TRBV9 and TRBJ2-1, is DSGVTQTPKHLITATGQRVTLRCSPRSGDLSVYWYQQSLDQGLQFLIQYYNGEERAKGNILERFSAQQFPDLHSELNLSSLELGDSALYFCASSPKGGTSVNEQFFGPGTRLTVL.

The table lists this clone with a few counts. The gene calls are TRBV5-1 and TRBJ2-5; 9 bases agree with TRBD1. Germline CDR1 reads SGHRS; CDR2 reads YFSETQ. The CDR3 loop spans 15 amino acids. V shed 7 bases and J 4 bases; nucleotides not matched to a gene: 11. CDR3 sequence reads: CASQGGDRVGETQYF. The CDR3 DNA is TGCGCCAGCCAGGGAGGGGACAGGGTTGGAGAGACCCAGTACTTC.

The gene calls are TRBV19 and TRBJ1-2, with no clear D. The CDR3 consists of 12 residues. The V end was cut by 3 bases, the J end by 5 bases, with 7 bases between. Looked up from germline, CDR1 is LNHDA and CDR2 is SQIVND (reference sequence). Here the CDR3 reads CASSISGYGYTF. DNA of the CDR3: TGTGCCAGTAGTATTTCCGGGTATGGCTACACCTTC.

This clone was observed a few times. CDR3 amino acids: CASSQDRTGKGNTIYF. CDR3 bases: TGCGCCAGCAGCCAAGATAGAACAGGGAAAGGAAACACCATATATTTT. This chain connects TRBV4-3 to TRBJ1-3; tentatively, D is TRBD1 (6 bases). CDR3 length: 16 amino acids. Trimming stripped 0 bases from V and 4 bases from J, with 13 bases between. Germline-derived CDR1 and CDR2 are LGHNA and YSLEER.

This clone was counted between two and nine times. V usage is TRBV6-5 and J usage is TRBJ2-1; 9 bases are shared with TRBD1. This CDR3 comprises 13 residues. Germline CDR1 and CDR2: MNHEY and SVGAGI. V lost 5 bases and J lost 7; bases outside the gene matches: 3. The CDR3: CASSQGTGNEQFF. For the CDR3, the DNA is TGTGCCAGCAGTCAGGGGACAGGGAATGAGCAGTTCTTC.

The chain joins TRBV18 to TRBJ1-2; TRBD1 agrees at 8 bases. The CDR3 runs to 12 residues. Trimming took 5 bases from V and 7 from J; bases not matched to a gene: 3. Germline CDR1 and CDR2: KGHSH and LQKENI. The CDR3 reads CASSGQGGGYTF. The CDR3 nucleotides are TGTGCCAGCTCAGGACAGGGAGGTGGCTACACCTTC.

With respect to this clone: Within the sample, other DNA sequences also encode this same CDR3. The chain uses TRBV7-2 and TRBJ2-1, with D maybe TRBD2 (6 bases). Germline CDR1 is SGHTA and CDR2 is FQGNSA. V lost 0 bases to trimming and J lost 0 bases, with 6 bases between them. The CDR3 covers 15 residues. The CDR3 region has the DNA TGTGCCAGCAGCTTAGCGCGGGGCTCCTACAATGAGCAGTTCTTC. It specifies CASSLARGSYNEQFF. Combining the CDR3 with reference TRBV7-2 and TRBJ2-1 gives the whole variable domain GAGVSQSPSNKVTEKGKDVELRCDPISGHTALYWYRQSLGQGLEFLIYFQGNSAPDKSGLPSDRFSAERTGGSVSTLTIQRTQQEDSAVYLCASSLARGSYNEQFFGPGTRLTVL.

V is TRBV5-1 and J is TRBJ1-5; D uncertain. Trimming stripped 2 bases from V and 2 bases from J, with 5 bases between. Germline lookup yields CDR1 SGHRS and CDR2 YFSETQ. CDR3 length equals 13 residues. The CDR3 loop is CASSFQGNQPQHF. The CDR3 bases are TGCGCCAGCAGCTTCCAGGGCAATCAGCCCCAGCATTTT.

This chain uses TRBV5-8 with TRBJ2-3, with 14 bases identical to TRBD2. The ends lost 4 bases at V and 4 bases at J; junction bases unmatched: 2. The CDR3 length is 15 residues. The germline V gene encodes CDR1 SGHTS and CDR2 YDEGEE. CDR3 bases: TGTGCCAGCAGCACGGGACTAGCGGGAGCAGATACGCAGTATTTT. Protein product: CASSTGLAGADTQYF.

The rearrangement uses TRBV7-8 and TRBJ1-1; 12 bases map to TRBD1. CDR1 and CDR2 (germline): SGHVS, FQNEAQ. V shed 1 base and J 4 bases; nucleotides not matched to a gene: 4. The CDR3 consists of 16 residues. The CDR3 sequence is CASSLVGTGGLTEAFF. CDR3 sequence (DNA): TGTGCCAGCAGCTTAGTGGGGACAGGGGGCCTCACTGAAGCTTTCTTT.

The chain carries TRBV7-9 and TRBJ1-2; 7 bases match TRBD1. The trim removed 4 bases at V and 7 bases at J, leaving 9 bases unmatched. In germline, CDR1 is SEHNR, CDR2 FQNEAQ (reference sequence). This CDR3 region has 14 residues. The CDR3: CASSYHQGVGGYTF. The CDR3 coding sequence is TGTGCCAGCAGCTACCATCAGGGGGTCGGTGGCTACACCTTC.

J is TRBJ1-3 and V is TRBV7-3; 9 bases are shared with TRBD1. V dropped 3 bases and J dropped 1; count of bases not matched to a gene: 4. This CDR3 has 16 residues. Germline lookup yields CDR1 SGHTA and CDR2 FQGTGA. In DNA form, the CDR3 reads TGTGCCAGCAGCTTCGCGGACAGGGGTTCTGGAAACACCATATATTTT. Protein sequence: CASSFADRGSGNTIYF.

CDR3 amino acids: CAIRGGGEQYF. The CDR3 DNA follows: TGTGCCATCAGGGGAGGGGGCGAGCAGTACTTC. The rearrangement links TRBV10-3 to TRBJ2-7; D perhaps matches TRBD2 (7 bases). CDR3 length: 11 amino acids. Per the germline V gene, CDR1 is ENHRY and CDR2 is SYGVKD. Trimming left V 6 bases short and J 6 bases short, with 9 bases between.

The V and J genes are TRBV11-3 and TRBJ2-2; a weak D match, TRBD2 (5 bases). Germline lookup yields CDR1 SGHNT and CDR2 YENEEA. This CDR3 comprises 15 residues. V lost 4 bases and J lost 2, with 11 bases in between. Here the CDR3 reads CASSSGWVNTGELFF. CDR3 nucleotide sequence: TGTGCCAGCAGCTCGGGGTGGGTTAACACCGGGGAGCTGTTTTTT.

This chain connects TRBV2 to TRBJ2-1; 9 bases map to TRBD2. V lost 6 bases to trimming and J lost 8 bases; unmatched junction nucleotides: 14. The CDR3 runs to 16 residues. Germline V gene data show CDR1 as SNHLY and CDR2 as FYNNEI. In DNA, the CDR3 is TGTGCCAGCAGGAAACCGCCGGGACTAGCATTGGATGAGCAGTTCTTC. Translation: CASRKPPGLALDEQFF. The entire variable domain, with the rest obtained from reference TRBV2 and TRBJ2-1, is as follows: EPEVTQTPSHQVTQMGQEVILRCVPISNHLYFYWYRQILGQKVEFLVSFYNNEISEKSEIFDDQFSVERPDGSNFTLKIRSTKLEDSAMYFCASRKPPGLALDEQFFGPGTRLTVL.

This clone was observed a single time. The chain has TRBV6-5 and TRBJ1-1; TRBD1 matches 7 bases. This CDR3 has 14 residues. Germline V gene sequence: CDR1 MNHEY, CDR2 SVGAGI. V dropped 6 bases and J dropped 0; count of bases not matched to a gene: 4. CDR3 residues: CASREGQMNTEAFF. Written as DNA, the CDR3 is TGTGCCAGCAGAGAGGGACAGATGAACACTGAAGCTTTCTTT.

This chain links TRBV6-4 with TRBJ1-2, with D hard to call. Trimming took 0 bases from V and 4 from J, leaving 6 bases between them. The CDR3 spans 13 residues. CDR1 MRHNA and CDR2 SNTAGT come from the germline V gene. The CDR3 DNA follows: TGTGCCAGCAGTGACTCGAGAAGCTATGGCTACACCTTC. As protein: CASSDSRSYGYTF.

This chain uses TRBV30 with TRBJ2-7, with D tentatively TRBD1 (5 bases). Germline V gene data show CDR1 as GTSNPN and CDR2 as SVGIG (reference sequence). The germline V and J ends were trimmed by 1 base and 1 base, with 14 bases remaining between them. The CDR3 covers 15 residues. Here the CDR3 reads CAWSGADSRSYEQYF. CDR3 bases: TGTGCCTGGAGTGGGGCCGACAGCAGGTCCTACGAGCAGTACTTC.

The V and J genes are TRBV4-2 and TRBJ2-7; D gene ambiguous. Trimming stripped 0 bases from V and 8 bases from J, with 8 bases between. CDR1 is LGHNA, CDR2 YNFKEQ, per germline. The CDR3 loop spans 12 amino acids. CDR3: CASSQEVSQQYF. The CDR3, as DNA: TGTGCCAGCAGCCAAGAAGTGAGTCAGCAGTACTTC.

The rearrangement joins TRBV7-2 to TRBJ2-1; 9 nucleotides line up with TRBD2. V trimming: 3 bases; J trimming: 0 bases; junction bases outside the gene matches: 0. This CDR3 comprises 15 residues. Germline CDR1 is SGHTA and CDR2 is FQGNSA. CDR3 sequence: CASSFSGSSYNEQFF. CDR3 bases: TGTGCCAGCAGCTTTAGCGGGAGCTCCTACAATGAGCAGTTCTTC. Full variable domain (missing parts from reference TRBV7-2 and TRBJ2-1): GAGVSQSPSNKVTEKGKDVELRCDPISGHTALYWYRQSLGQGLEFLIYFQGNSAPDKSGLPSDRFSAERTGGSVSTLTIQRTQQEDSAVYLCASSFSGSSYNEQFFGPGTRLTVL.

The V call is TRBV6-5, the J call TRBJ2-5, with 7 bases aligning to TRBD1. The J call may not be correct, given that the DNA end is closer to TRBJ2-7. The germline V gene has CDR1 MNHEY and CDR2 SVGAGI. The CDR3 covers 12 residues. The CDR3 sequence: CATNRGHYEQYF. For the CDR3, the DNA is TGTGCCACAAACAGGGGTCATTACGAGCAGTACTTC.

Points on this clone: Relative to the germline gene, one junction end is altered; a read error may explain this. The chain recombines TRBV29-1 with TRBJ1-3; D is undetermined. Looked up from germline, CDR1 is SQVTM and CDR2 is ANQGSEA. The CDR3 spans 12 residues. In nucleotides, the CDR3 is TGCAGCGCCGCAGGTGGTGGAAACACCACATATTTT. Translation: CSAAGGGNTTYF.